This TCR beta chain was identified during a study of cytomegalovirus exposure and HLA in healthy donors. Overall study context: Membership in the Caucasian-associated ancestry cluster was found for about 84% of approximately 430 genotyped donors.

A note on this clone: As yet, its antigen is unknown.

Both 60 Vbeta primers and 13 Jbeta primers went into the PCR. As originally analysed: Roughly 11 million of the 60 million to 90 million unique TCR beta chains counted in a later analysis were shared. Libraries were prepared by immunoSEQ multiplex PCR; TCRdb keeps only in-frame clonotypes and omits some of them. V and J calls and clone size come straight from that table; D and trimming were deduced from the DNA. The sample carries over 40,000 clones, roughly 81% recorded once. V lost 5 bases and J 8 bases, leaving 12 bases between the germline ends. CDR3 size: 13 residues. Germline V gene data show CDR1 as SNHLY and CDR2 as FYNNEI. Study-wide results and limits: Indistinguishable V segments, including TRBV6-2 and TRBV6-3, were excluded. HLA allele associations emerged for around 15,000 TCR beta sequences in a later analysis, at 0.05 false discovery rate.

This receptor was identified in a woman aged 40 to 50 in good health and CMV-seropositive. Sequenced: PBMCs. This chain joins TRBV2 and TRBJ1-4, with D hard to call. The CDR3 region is CASSFRSVEKLFF. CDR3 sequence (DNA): TGTGCCAGCAGTTTCCGGTCTGTGGAAAAACTGTTTTTT.